The source of this T cell receptor beta chain is a study of CD8 T cells in ankylosing spondylitis (dated 2017 in TCRdb). As for the study more broadly: The study profiled T cell receptor beta repertoires in healthy donors and ankylosing spondylitis patients to find disease-linked TCR variants. In total, the full study cohort was made up of about 99 healthy donors and 25 ankylosing spondylitis patients. Peripheral blood was sampled, and synovial fluid was additionally collected from ankylosing spondylitis patients. Study-wide findings and limitations: The disease-linked clones were reported to be significantly enriched in matched synovial fluid samples from ankylosing spondylitis patients. In peripheral blood, the disease-linked clones were found at relatively low frequencies and had a CD8+ phenotype. Some of the motif variants had been reported before in the synovial fluid and blood of reactive arthritis patients, a finding that suggests common disease-initiation mechanisms. Blood from ankylosing spondylitis patients appeared to be characterized by a TCR beta motif made up of under ten highly homologous amino acid variants.

Data came from an Illumina HiSeq 2500. Quantitative 5'-RACE with molecular barcodes was the method used to prepare the TCR beta libraries. Concerning the study's data processing: A new computational method based on a probabilistic model of VDJ rearrangement was used to identify disease-linked TCR variants. The public reads were reanalyzed by TCRdb: fastp trimming at Q25, MiXCR alignment, in-frame beta chains only. Rows matching on CDR3 protein sequence are summarized as one entry with the most common DNA and genes. The V and J calls here are based on TCRdb, not the publication. This sample comprises some 290,000 distinct CDR3 sequences, around 19% of them detected only once. Less than 9% of the sample goes to the ten largest clones. Between the V and J ends, shortened by 5 bases and 3 bases respectively, the junction contains 13 bases. The CDR3 sequence holds 15 residues, the cysteine and phenylalanine included. CDR3 DNA only is kept here, 45 bases in frame from base 1. The germline V gene sets CDR1 to MDHEN and CDR2 to SYDVKM.

About this clonotype itself: Its antigen is currently not known. Base-call qualities are not available, and no considerably larger clone is one nucleotide away.

This clonotype was sampled from a male donor with ankylosing spondylitis or in good health (not recorded which). The specimen was blood, either unsorted or a sorted T cell fraction (not recorded which). This sequence uses TRBV28 and TRBJ2-2; the D gene is perhaps TRBD1 or TRBD2, each of them matching over 5 bases. DNA sequence: TGTGCCAGCAGTCCCCCGGGGACCTACACCGGGGAGCTGTTTTTT. The translation is CASSPPGTYTGELFF. Reference TRBV28 and TRBJ2-2 proteins supply the regions before and after the CDR3; the full variable domain is: DVKVTQSSRYLVKRTGEKVFLECVQDMDHENMFWYRQDPGLGLRLIYFSYDVKMKEKGDIPEGYSVSREKKERFSLILESASTNQTSMYLCASSPPGTYTGELFFGEGSRLTVL.